These 29 T cell receptor beta chains were sequenced from one sample in a study of T cells in women clearing cervical HPV infection. Only in-frame clones appear in the TCRdb table, and some are missing; sequencing was by immunoSEQ multiplex PCR. Its table lists about 37,000 clones. The material sequenced was blood buffy coat. The receptors were gathered from a woman aged 18-70 years with a cervical HPV16 infection that either progressed to CIN3+ or cleared (not recorded which).

Concerning this clone itself: The CDR3 end is not reached by the read, which stops 3 residues before it; the germline J gene fills it in. The V gene is TRBV20-1, the J gene TRBJ2-2, with 8 bases that match TRBD2. This CDR3 comprises 16 residues. Germline CDR1 reads DFQATT; CDR2 reads SNEGSKA (reference sequence). The sequenced part of the CDR3 DNA is TGCAGTGCTAGAATCGCGGGGGGCGCAACTAATGAAAAG. Translated: CSARIAGGATNEK. The full-length CDR3 reads as CSARIAGGATNEKLFF.

As concerns this clone: The read falls 3 residues short of the CDR3 end, and the missing part is taken from the germline J gene. The chain employs TRBV6-2 or TRBV6-3 and TRBJ1-1; the D gene is possibly TRBD1 (5 bases). V was trimmed by 6 bases and J by 0 bases, leaving 8 bases between them. Germline CDR1 and CDR2: MNHEY and SVGEGT. The CDR3 is 13 amino acids. The sequenced CDR3 bases are TGTGCCAGCAGCCGACAGTTGAACACTGAA. Encoded protein: CASSRQLNTE. In full, the CDR3 is CASSRQLNTEAFF.

For this clone: The sequenced fragment ends 3 residues before the CDR3 boundary, so the rest is inferred from the germline J gene. This chain links TRBV19 with TRBJ2-2; 12 nucleotides align to TRBD1. The V gene's germline CDR1 is LNHDA and CDR2 SQIVND (reference sequence). Trimming took 6 bases from V and 6 from J; bases not matched to a gene: 8. This CDR3 is built from 16 residues. This CDR3 reads CASSILGQGAAGELFF. The covered CDR3 bases are TGTGCCAGTAGCATCTTGGGACAGGGGGCAGCCGGGGAG.

Worth noting for this clone: The read comes to an end 3 residues before the CDR3 does, leaving the germline J gene to fill in the end. The rearrangement uses TRBV10-3 and TRBJ2-1; TRBD1 matches at 11 bases. The junction had 5 bases not matched to a gene; V was cut back by 6 bases and J by 7 bases. The CDR3 is 14 residues long. CDR1 is ENHRY and CDR2 is SYGVKD in the germline V gene. The CDR3 DNA, read in part, is TGTGCCATCAGAGGACAGGGGGCGCAGAATGAG. As protein: CAIRGQGAQNE. The entire CDR3 is CAIRGQGAQNEQFF.

A word on this clone: The read halts 3 residues ahead of the CDR3 end, with the missing end drawn from the germline J gene. The V call is TRBV7-9, the J call TRBJ2-5, with D perhaps TRBD2 (5 bases). Trimming left V 1 base short and J 5 bases short, with 14 bases between. Looked up from germline, CDR1 is SEHNR and CDR2 is FQNEAQ (reference sequence). The CDR3 contains 15 residues. Partial CDR3 DNA: TGTGCCAGCAGCTTAGGGCTAGCCATAGGCGAGACC. Protein product: CASSLGLAIGET. The full CDR3 protein reads CASSLGLAIGETQYF.

As concerns this clone: Read sequence stops 3 residues before the CDR3 end, and the germline J gene provides the missing end. The chain uses TRBV7-2 and TRBJ2-7; tentative D call: TRBD1 (6 bases). The V gene's germline CDR1 is SGHTA and CDR2 FQGNSA. This CDR3 region has 14 residues. Deletions cut 4 bases from V and 3 bases from J, with 13 bases between. CDR3 residues: CASSYREGGYEQYF. The sequenced CDR3 bases are TGTGCCAGCAGCTATCGTGAAGGGGGCTACGAG.

Note on this clone: The observed sequence ends 3 residues before the CDR3 terminus, with the missing tail filled in from the germline J gene. The genes are TRBV7-2 and TRBJ2-3, with D perhaps TRBD2 (6 bases). This CDR3 contains 15 residues. Germline V gives CDR1 SGHTA, CDR2 FQGNSA. V was cut by 8 bases and J by 1 base, with 16 bases left in between. CDR3 protein: CASRPGSGRTDTQYF. Incomplete CDR3 DNA: TGTGCCAGCCGTCCGGGTAGCGGTCGCACAGATACG. Full variable domain (missing parts from reference TRBV7-2 and TRBJ2-3): GAGVSQSPSNKVTEKGKDVELRCDPISGHTALYWYRQSLGQGLEFLIYFQGNSAPDKSGLPSDRFSAERTGGSVSTLTIQRTQQEDSAVYLCASRPGSGRTDTQYFGPGTRLTVL.

A remark on this clone: The read terminates 3 residues ahead of where the CDR3 ends, so the germline J gene completes it. The V and J genes are TRBV20-1 and TRBJ2-5; 12 bases align to TRBD2. From germline, CDR1 is DFQATT and CDR2 SNEGSKA (reference sequence). The CDR3 has 15 residues. After removal of 6 bases from V and 4 bases from J, the junction contained 9 bases not matched to a gene. The sequenced CDR3 bases are TGCAGTGCGAGAACTAGCGGGGGGACTCGAGAGACC. Protein sequence: CSARTSGGTRET. The whole CDR3 region reads CSARTSGGTRETQYF.

Of note for this clone: The missing CDR3 end, 3 residues past where the read stops, is filled in from the germline J gene. The J gene is TRBJ2-2, the V gene TRBV28; a possible D gene is TRBD1 (5 bases). The length of the CDR3 is 14 residues. The V and J ends lost 3 bases and 3 bases respectively, with 8 bases between them. From germline, CDR1 is MDHEN and CDR2 SYDVKM. The sequenced CDR3 bases are TGTGCCAGCAGTTTTATAGGGGACACCGGGGAG. It yields the protein CASSFIGDTGE. The full CDR3 is CASSFIGDTGELFF.

Note on this clone: The read terminates 3 residues before the CDR3 end, so the remaining end is supplied by the germline J gene. The rearrangement uses TRBV19 and TRBJ2-7; TRBD2 agrees at 10 bases. Germline loops: CDR1 LNHDA, CDR2 SQIVND (reference sequence). The V gene end was trimmed by 5 bases and the J gene end by 4 bases; junction bases not matched to a gene: 11. This CDR3 has 16 residues. CDR3 DNA, as far as it was read: TGTGCCAGTAGTGGCCGCGCTAGCGGGAGCGGTTACGAG. It specifies CASSGRASGSGYE. The CDR3 as a whole reads CASSGRASGSGYEQYF.

Note on this clone: The DNA ends 3 residues before the CDR3 does, and the rest of the CDR3 is filled in from the germline J gene. This chain connects TRBV18 to TRBJ2-7; 11 nucleotides match TRBD1. This CDR3 spans 14 amino acids. From germline, CDR1 is KGHSH and CDR2 LQKENI. The J segment lost 3 bases and the V segment lost 2 bases, leaving 0 bases of the junction unmatched. Incomplete CDR3 DNA: TGTGCCAGCTCACCAGGGACAGGGGGCTACGAG. Amino acids: CASSPGTGGYE. The full CDR3 is CASSPGTGGYEQYF. Filled out from reference TRBV18 and TRBJ2-7, the complete variable domain reads NAGVMQNPRHLVRRRGQEARLRCSPMKGHSHVYWYRQLPEEGLKFMVYLQKENIIDESGMPKERFSAEFPKEGPSILRIQQVVRGDSAAYFCASSPGTGGYEQYFGPGTRLTVT.

A word on this clone: The missing CDR3 end, 3 residues past where the read stops, is filled in from the germline J gene. The chain links TRBV18 to TRBJ2-1; D ambiguous. V shed 2 bases and J shed 7 bases, with 12 bases lying between them. Germline values: CDR1 KGHSH, CDR2 LQKENI. This CDR3 is built from 14 residues. Incomplete CDR3 DNA: TGTGCCAGCTCACCAATTCTAGTTGCGAATGAG. Translated, it gives CASSPILVANE. The complete CDR3 sequence is CASSPILVANEQFF.

As regards this clone: The read falls 3 residues short of the CDR3 end, and the missing part is taken from the germline J gene. This chain links TRBV30 with TRBJ1-3; 7 bases are shared with TRBD1. This CDR3 comprises 16 residues. Germline lookup yields CDR1 GTSNPN and CDR2 SVGIG (reference sequence). V lost 5 bases to trimming and J lost 4 bases; unmatched junction nucleotides: 14. The CDR3 loop reads CAWSSWGQPLGNTIYF. Partial CDR3 DNA: TGTGCCTGGTCCTCGTGGGGACAGCCCCTAGGAAACACC. Using reference TRBV30 and TRBJ1-3 for the parts outside the CDR3, the full variable domain is SQTIHQWPATLVQPVGSPLSLECTVEGTSNPNLYWYRQAAGRGLQLLFYSVGIGQISSEVPQNLSASRPQDRQFILSSKKLLLSDSGFYLCAWSSWGQPLGNTIYFGEGSWLTVV.

Notes on this clone: From the germline J gene comes the end of the CDR3, since the read stops 3 residues before it. The rearrangement joins TRBV29-1 to TRBJ2-5, with 7 bases lining up with TRBD1. CDR3 length: 12 residues. The trim removed 7 bases at V and 3 bases at J, leaving 5 bases unmatched. Germline CDR1 reads SQVTM; CDR2 reads ANQGSEA. The DNA read from the CDR3 is TGCAGCGGCTACGGACAGGAAGAGACC. Translation gives CSGYGQEET. The full CDR3 protein is CSGYGQEETQYF.

To note about this clone: Read data end 3 residues before the CDR3 end; the end is taken from the germline J gene. The chain joins TRBV7-3 to TRBJ2-1, with 7 nucleotides matching TRBD2. The CDR3 is 15 residues long. The trim removed 5 bases at V and 3 bases at J, leaving 7 bases unmatched. Germline CDR1 reads SGHTA; CDR2 reads FQGTGA. The part of the CDR3 DNA that was read is TGTGCCAGCAGCACGGGAGGTAGCGGCTACAATGAG. This translates into CASSTGGSGYNE. The complete CDR3 reads CASSTGGSGYNEQFF. Drawing the rest from reference TRBV7-3 and TRBJ2-1, the complete variable domain is GAGVSQTPSNKVTEKGKYVELRCDPISGHTALYWYRQSLGQGPEFLIYFQGTGAADDSGLPNDRFFAVRPEGSVSTLKIQRTERGDSAVYLCASSTGGSGYNEQFFGPGTRLTVL.

As regards this clone: The read falls 3 residues short of the CDR3 end, and the missing part is taken from the germline J gene. V usage is TRBV6-1 and J usage is TRBJ2-5; D perhaps matches TRBD2 (7 bases). The germline CDR1 and CDR2 sequences are MNHNS and SASEGT. Trimming removed 1 base from V and 0 bases from J, with 12 bases in between. The CDR3 extends over 16 amino acids. The CDR3 is CASSEGGGSYQETQYF. The CDR3 bases that were read are TGTGCCAGCAGTGAAGGGGGGGGCTCGTACCAAGAGACC.

In regard to this clone: The read falls 3 residues short of the CDR3 end, and the missing part is taken from the germline J gene. This chain joins TRBV6-2 or TRBV6-3 and TRBJ1-1, with D unresolved. The CDR3 loop spans 12 amino acids. V was pared by 5 bases and J by 3 bases, with 7 bases between. CDR1 and CDR2 (germline): MNHEY, SVGEGT. The CDR3 here is CASSPPYTEAFF. The DNA read from the CDR3 is TGTGCCAGCAGTCCTCCGTACACTGAA.

In the case of this clone: The sequence runs out 3 residues before the end of the CDR3; the remainder is reconstructed from the germline J gene. The rearrangement uses TRBV5-4 and TRBJ2-5, with a weak D call TRBD2 (6 bases). The CDR3 is 14 amino acids. The ends were cut back, 2 bases at V and 5 bases at J, with 13 bases in the middle. CDR1 and CDR2 from the germline V gene are SGHNT and YYREEE (reference sequence). The CDR3 is CASSFEGTRETQYF. The CDR3 bases that were read are TGTGCCAGCAGCTTTGAGGGGACTCGGGAGACC.

About this clone: Sequencing ends 3 residues short of the CDR3 end; the germline J gene provides the rest. The rearrangement links TRBV7-2 to TRBJ1-1, with 8 bases that match TRBD1. The V gene end was trimmed by 5 bases and the J gene end by 3 bases; junction bases not matched to a gene: 5. Germline loops: CDR1 SGHTA, CDR2 FQGNSA. The length of the CDR3 is 14 residues. Incomplete CDR3 DNA: TGTGCCAGCAGCAGACAGGGGAAGGACACTGAA. Protein sequence: CASSRQGKDTE. The CDR3 in full is CASSRQGKDTEAFF.

As to this clone: The read falls 3 residues short of the CDR3 end, and the missing part is taken from the germline J gene. The chain joins TRBV5-1 to TRBJ2-7; possibly TRBD2 for D (7 bases). This CDR3 spans 15 amino acids. The V and J ends lost 1 base and 1 base respectively, with 12 bases between them. Germline V gives CDR1 SGHRS, CDR2 YFSETQ. The CDR3 sequence: CASSLQGGGSYEQYF. The part of the CDR3 DNA that was read is TGCGCCAGCAGCTTGCAAGGGGGGGGGTCCTACGAG.

Worth noting for this clone: The read is 3 residues too short to cover the CDR3 end, so that end is filled in from the germline J gene. The V and J genes are TRBV2 and TRBJ2-1; TRBD1 is a possible D gene (6 bases). This CDR3 has 12 residues. Germline V lookup: CDR1 SNHLY, CDR2 FYNNEI. V was shortened by 2 bases and J by 8 bases, with 7 bases between the two germline ends. Incomplete CDR3 DNA: TGTGCCAGCAGTGAACAGGGGTATGAG. Amino acid sequence: CASSEQGYE. The whole CDR3 protein is CASSEQGYEQFF.

With regard to this clone: From the germline J gene comes the end of the CDR3, since the read stops 3 residues before it. The chain employs TRBV19 and TRBJ2-7, with D maybe TRBD1 (6 bases). V lost 3 bases to trimming and J lost 0 bases, with 12 bases between them. Germline values: CDR1 LNHDA, CDR2 SQIVND (reference sequence). This CDR3 is built from 15 residues. Here the CDR3 reads CASSMRDTHSYEQYF. Incomplete CDR3 DNA: TGTGCCAGTAGTATGAGGGACACCCACTCCTACGAG.

Remarks on this clone: Sequencing ends 3 residues short of the CDR3 end; the germline J gene provides the rest. This chain links TRBV19 with TRBJ1-4, with 7 bases aligning to TRBD1. V dropped 2 bases and J dropped 0; count of bases not matched to a gene: 9. The CDR3 contains 18 residues. Germline V gene lookup returns CDR1 LNHDA and CDR2 SQIVND (reference sequence). The part of the CDR3 DNA that was read is TGTGCCAGTAGTATAAACGTGGCCGGGACAGCAACTAATGAAAAA. Amino acids: CASSINVAGTATNEK. The complete CDR3 protein is CASSINVAGTATNEKLFF. The full variable domain, in which reference TRBV19 and TRBJ1-4 provide the parts outside the CDR3, is DGGITQSPKYLFRKEGQNVTLSCEQNLNHDAMYWYRQDPGQGLRLIYYSQIVNDFQKGDIAEGYSVSREKKESFPLTVTSAQKNPTAFYLCASSINVAGTATNEKLFFGSGTQLSVL.

Comments on this clone: Relative to the germline gene, one junction end is altered; a read error may explain this. The read terminates 3 residues before the CDR3 end, so the remaining end is supplied by the germline J gene. Other DNA sequences in this specimen translate into the identical CDR3. The J gene is TRBJ1-3, the V gene TRBV18; no definite D call. Germline lookup yields CDR1 KGHSH and CDR2 LQKENI. The CDR3 extends over 13 amino acids. CDR3 DNA, as far as it was read: TGTGCCAGCTCACCGAGTCAGAGAAACACA. It translates to CASSPSQRNT. The entire CDR3 protein reads CASSPSQRNTIYF.

For this clone: The sequence runs out 3 residues before the end of the CDR3; the remainder is reconstructed from the germline J gene. The chain carries TRBV29-1 and TRBJ2-2, with D possibly being TRBD2 (6 bases). The germline gives CDR1 SQVTM, CDR2 ANQGSEA. Trimming took off 0 bases at V and 5 bases at J, with 13 bases between the two ends. The CDR3 is made up of 15 amino acids. The part of the CDR3 DNA that was read is TGCAGCGTTGAAGATGGAGCGGGCCCAACCGGGGAG. Residues: CSVEDGAGPTGE. The whole CDR3 sequence reads CSVEDGAGPTGELFF.

As to this clone: The DNA ends 3 residues before the CDR3 does, and the rest of the CDR3 is filled in from the germline J gene. This chain links TRBV11-3 with TRBJ2-1; D might be TRBD2 (6 bases). The CDR3 has 13 amino acids. CDR1 is SGHNT, CDR2 YENEEA, per germline. The ends were cut back, 6 bases at V and 8 bases at J, with 14 bases in the middle. CDR3: CASRESLAHEQFF. The sequenced CDR3 bases are TGTGCCAGCAGAGAGAGTCTAGCGCATGAG.

Regarding this clone: The missing CDR3 end, 3 residues past where the read stops, is filled in from the germline J gene. The V gene is TRBV5-6, the J gene TRBJ1-2, with 7 bases matching TRBD1. The V gene end was trimmed by 4 bases and the J gene end by 7 bases; junction bases not matched to a gene: 10. Germline values: CDR1 SGHDT, CDR2 YYEEEE. CDR3 length equals 14 residues. CDR3 loop: CASSVKQGWAGYTF. CDR3 bases read: TGTGCCAGCAGCGTAAAACAGGGGTGGGCTGGC.

Worth noting for this clone: The read halts 3 residues ahead of the CDR3 end, with the missing end drawn from the germline J gene. V usage is TRBV20-1 and J usage is TRBJ2-5; tentatively, D is TRBD2 (5 bases). The CDR3 spans 13 residues. The germline V gene has CDR1 DFQATT and CDR2 SNEGSKA (reference sequence). Deletions cut 6 bases from V and 5 bases from J, with 16 bases between. CDR3 in amino acids: CSAHLSSHETQYF. The part of the CDR3 DNA that was read is TGCAGTGCCCACCTCTCTAGCCACGAGACC.

On this clone itself: The read ends 3 residues shy of where the CDR3 ends; the end is completed using the germline J gene. The rearrangement links TRBV6-1 to TRBJ2-3; 10 bases align to TRBD2. Germline CDR1 is MNHNS and CDR2 is SASEGT. The CDR3 sequence is 16 residues long. This CDR3 is CASSERGLANQETQYF. The sequenced part of the CDR3 DNA is TGTGCCAGCAGTGAGAGGGGACTAGCGAACCAAGAGACG.